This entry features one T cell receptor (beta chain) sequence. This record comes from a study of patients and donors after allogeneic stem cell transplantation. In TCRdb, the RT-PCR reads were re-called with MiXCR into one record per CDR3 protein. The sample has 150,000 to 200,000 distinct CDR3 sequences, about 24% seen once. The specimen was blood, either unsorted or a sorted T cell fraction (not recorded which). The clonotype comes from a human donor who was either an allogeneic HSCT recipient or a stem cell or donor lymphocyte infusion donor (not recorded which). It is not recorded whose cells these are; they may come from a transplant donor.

CDR3 sequence (DNA): TGCGCCAGCAGCTTGGTTAAAAAGTCGGACAAGCGCGTGAACACCGGGGAGCTGTTTTTT. This translates into CASSLVKKSDKRVNTGELFF. The chain recombines TRBV5-1 with TRBJ2-2; perhaps TRBD1 as D (5 bases). CDR1 SGHRS and CDR2 YFSETQ come from the germline V gene. Trimming stripped 0 bases from V and 1 base from J, with 22 bases between. The CDR3 covers 20 residues. Filled out from reference TRBV5-1 and TRBJ2-2, the complete variable domain reads KAGVTQTPRYLIKTRGQQVTLSCSPISGHRSVSWYQQTPGQGLQFLFEYFSETQRNKGNFPGRFSGRQFSNSRSEMNVSTLELGDSALYLCASSLVKKSDKRVNTGELFFGEGSRLTVL.